Following are 13 T cell receptor beta chains from one sample sequenced in a study of graft-versus-host responses after intestinal transplantation (dated by TCRdb to about 2021). No antigen is known for these receptors. Libraries came from the immunoSEQ multiplex PCR assay. In TCRdb, the immuneACCESS table is reduced to in-frame sequences with V and J assigned. These tables do not hold every clone; where another copy was compared, an unresolved V gene accounts for under half, and the others remain unexplained. This sample has about 86,000 clones in its table, and 88% of those were observed once. The ten biggest clones cover more than 0.25% of the sample. What this sample's time point label stands for: cells obtained before transplantation from donor or recipient. The material sequenced was unstimulated CD4+ T cells sorted from spleen or lymph node cells, taken before transplant. These TCRs come from a human donor who was the organ donor for an intestinal transplant.

The rearrangement joins TRBV28 to TRBJ2-7; TRBD1 matches 9 bases. The CDR3 spans 15 residues. V lost 4 bases, J lost 4 bases, and 8 bases stayed unmatched. CDR1 and CDR2 (germline): MDHEN, SYDVKM. CDR3 amino acids: CASSWWGTGSYEQYF. The CDR3 DNA reads TGTGCCAGCAGTTGGTGGGGGACAGGGTCATACGAGCAGTACTTC.

The chain has TRBV7-2 and TRBJ2-1; D possibly corresponds to TRBD2 (6 bases). The V and J ends lost 5 bases and 10 bases respectively, with 21 bases between them. The germline V gene encodes CDR1 SGHTA and CDR2 FQGNSA. The CDR3 is 15 amino acids. The CDR3 is CASSTGTSGLEEQFF. In DNA form, the CDR3 reads TGTGCCAGCAGCACTGGGACTTCTGGGCTAGAGGAGCAGTTCTTC.

The V gene is TRBV2, the J gene TRBJ2-1, with 8 bases matching TRBD2. There are 14 residues in the CDR3. Trimming took 5 bases from V and 9 from J; bases not matched to a gene: 9. CDR1 SNHLY and CDR2 FYNNEI come from the germline V gene. CDR3 bases: TGTGCCAGCAGTCTATCCGGGGGGGCCGTTGAGCAGTTCTTC. This codes for CASSLSGGAVEQFF.

This sequence joins TRBV29-1 and TRBJ2-3, with D possibly matching TRBD2 (5 bases). The CDR3 has 13 residues. V dropped 4 bases and J dropped 6 bases, with 14 bases sitting between them. The germline V gene encodes CDR1 SQVTM and CDR2 ANQGSEA. This CDR3 is CSVGPGLGDTQYF. CDR3 in DNA: TGCAGCGTTGGCCCTGGACTCGGGGATACGCAGTATTTT.

CDR3 residues: CASSQLMTDRAKNIQYF. In DNA, the CDR3 is TGCGCCAGCAGCCAACTTATGACCGACAGAGCCAAAAACATTCAGTACTTC. This chain uses TRBV4-1 with TRBJ2-4; D is perhaps TRBD1 (5 bases). CDR3 length: 17 residues. Germline V gene data show CDR1 as MGHRA and CDR2 as YSYEKL. The V end was cut by 2 bases, the J end by 0 bases, with 14 bases between.

The CDR3 region is CASSEALLRDRGREGYTF. The CDR3 coding sequence is TGTGCCAGCAGTGAAGCGCTTCTAAGGGACAGGGGGCGCGAGGGCTACACCTTC. The V gene is TRBV6-1, the J gene TRBJ1-2; 12 bases align to TRBD1. There are 18 residues in the CDR3. The ends lost 0 bases at V and 8 bases at J; junction bases unmatched: 13. The germline V gene has CDR1 MNHNS and CDR2 SASEGT.

The chain combines TRBV4-1 with TRBJ2-2; D perhaps matches TRBD2 (6 bases). Trimming removed 1 base from V and 1 base from J, with 19 bases in between. Germline V gives CDR1 MGHRA, CDR2 YSYEKL. CDR3 length equals 19 residues. The CDR3 reads CASSQGLRRGKKNTGELFF. CDR3 nucleotide sequence: TGCGCCAGCAGCCAAGGATTGAGACGGGGGAAAAAGAACACCGGGGAGCTGTTTTTT.

The table lists this clone with a count of one. The rearrangement joins TRBV5-1 to TRBJ2-3, with D tentatively TRBD1 (5 bases). Germline V lookup: CDR1 SGHRS, CDR2 YFSETQ. The CDR3 spans 12 residues. The germline V and J ends were trimmed by 5 bases and 1 base, with 5 bases remaining between them. In nucleotides, the CDR3 is TGCGCCAGCAGACAGGGCACAGATACGCAGTATTTT. Its translation is CASRQGTDTQYF. The full variable domain, rest sourced from reference TRBV5-1 and TRBJ2-3, is KAGVTQTPRYLIKTRGQQVTLSCSPISGHRSVSWYQQTPGQGLQFLFEYFSETQRNKGNFPGRFSGRQFSNSRSEMNVSTLELGDSALYLCASRQGTDTQYFGPGTRLTVL.

The rearrangement uses TRBV30 and TRBJ2-5, with TRBD2 matching 8 bases. This CDR3 comprises 13 residues. Germline V gene lookup returns CDR1 GTSNPN and CDR2 SVGIG (reference sequence). V dropped 4 bases and J dropped 7; count of bases not matched to a gene: 8. CDR3 sequence reads: CAWITSGGGTQYF. The CDR3 coding sequence is TGTGCCTGGATTACTAGCGGCGGGGGGACCCAGTACTTC.

The chain is built from TRBV6-1 and TRBJ2-5; tentative D call: TRBD2 (6 bases). Germline V gene data show CDR1 as MNHNS and CDR2 as SASEGT. The CDR3 has 11 amino acids. With 1 base removed from V and 9 bases from J, the gap between germline ends came to 6 bases. The DNA of the CDR3 is TGTGCCAGCAGTGAAGGGGGGGCCCAGTACTTC. It codes for CASSEGGAQYF.

The gene calls are TRBV5-1 and TRBJ2-1; 11 bases are a match to TRBD2. V gave up 10 bases and J gave up 8 bases; unmatched junction bases: 5. Germline assignment: CDR1 SGHRS and CDR2 YFSETQ. This CDR3 has 12 amino acids. CDR3 bases: TGCGCCCGCATAGCGGGGGGGCATGAGCAGTTCTTC. Translating gives CARIAGGHEQFF. Full variable domain (remainder filled in from reference TRBV5-1 and TRBJ2-1): KAGVTQTPRYLIKTRGQQVTLSCSPISGHRSVSWYQQTPGQGLQFLFEYFSETQRNKGNFPGRFSGRQFSNSRSEMNVSTLELGDSALYLCARIAGGHEQFFGPGTRLTVL.

The chain joins TRBV7-2 to TRBJ2-1; 9 bases align to TRBD1. Germline CDR1 is SGHTA and CDR2 is FQGNSA. This CDR3 has 15 amino acids. Unmatched junction bases numbered 6, after V lost 5 bases and J lost 4 bases. The CDR3 loop reads CASSKTGGKYNEQFF. The CDR3 DNA sequence: TGTGCCAGCAGCAAAACAGGGGGCAAGTACAATGAGCAGTTCTTC.

The chain uses TRBV7-6 and TRBJ2-5, with 10 bases fitting TRBD2. The CDR3 totals 19 residues. Trimming took 5 bases from V and 5 from J; bases not matched to a gene: 20. Germline V gene sequence: CDR1 SGHVS, CDR2 FNYEAQ. The CDR3 here is CASSLNQGIAGGPWETQYF. In DNA, the CDR3 is TGTGCCAGCAGCCTAAACCAGGGGATAGCGGGGGGTCCCTGGGAGACCCAGTACTTC.